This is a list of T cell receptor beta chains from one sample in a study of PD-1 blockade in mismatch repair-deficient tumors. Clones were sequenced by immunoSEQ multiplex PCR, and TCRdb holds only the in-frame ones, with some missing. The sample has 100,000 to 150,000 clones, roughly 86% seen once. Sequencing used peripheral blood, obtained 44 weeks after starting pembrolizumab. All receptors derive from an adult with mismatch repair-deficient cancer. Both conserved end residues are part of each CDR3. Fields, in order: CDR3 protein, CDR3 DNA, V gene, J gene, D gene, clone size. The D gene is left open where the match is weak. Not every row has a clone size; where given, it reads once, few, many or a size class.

cdr3_aa: CASRRVDYGYTF; cdr3_nt: TGTGCCAGCCGTAGGGTTGACTATGGCTACACCTTC; v_call: TRBV6-1; j_call: TRBJ1-2; d_call: NA; clone_size: NA
cdr3_aa: CASSFGLAEAGGNEQFF; cdr3_nt: TGTGCCAGCAGCTTCGGACTAGCGGAAGCAGGTGGCAATGAGCAGTTCTTC; v_call: TRBV5-6; j_call: TRBJ2-1; d_call: TRBD2; clone_size: NA
cdr3_aa: CASSILITDYEQYF; cdr3_nt: TGTGCCAGTAGTATTCTTATAACAGACTACGAGCAGTACTTC; v_call: TRBV19; j_call: TRBJ2-7; d_call: NA; clone_size: NA
cdr3_aa: CASSSAGLASNEQFF; cdr3_nt: TGTGCCAGCAGCTCTGCGGGACTAGCGAGCAATGAGCAGTTCTTC; v_call: TRBV7-2; j_call: TRBJ2-1; d_call: TRBD2; clone_size: NA
cdr3_aa: CASSQSFTGTYEQYF; cdr3_nt: TGCGCCAGCAGCCAAAGCTTTACAGGGACCTACGAGCAGTACTTC; v_call: TRBV4-1; j_call: TRBJ2-7; d_call: NA; clone_size: NA
cdr3_aa: CASSQGPFYEQYF; cdr3_nt: TGTGCCAGCAGCCAAGGGCCTTTCTACGAGCAGTACTTC; v_call: TRBV6-5; j_call: TRBJ2-7; d_call: NA; clone_size: NA
cdr3_aa: CASSLGPPSSEQYF; cdr3_nt: TGTGCCAGCAGTTTAGGACCTCCTAGCAGCGAGCAGTACTTC; v_call: TRBV27; j_call: TRBJ2-7; d_call: NA; clone_size: NA
cdr3_aa: CASSYSSLEGSAEQFF; cdr3_nt: TGTGCCAGCAGTTACTCGAGCCTAGAAGGTAGTGCTGAGCAGTTCTTC; v_call: TRBV6-6; j_call: TRBJ2-1; d_call: NA; clone_size: NA
cdr3_aa: CASSPGTSGGETQYF; cdr3_nt: TGTGCCAGCAGTCCCGGGACTAGCGGGGGGGAGACCCAGTACTTC; v_call: TRBV27; j_call: TRBJ2-5; d_call: TRBD2; clone_size: NA
cdr3_aa: CASSTLRDRSNEQYF; cdr3_nt: TGTGCCAGCAGCACACTCCGGGACAGGTCCAACGAGCAGTACTTC; v_call: TRBV21-1; j_call: TRBJ2-7; d_call: NA; clone_size: NA
cdr3_aa: CASTRAASQPQHF; cdr3_nt: TGTGCCTCGACCCGGGCTGCTTCACAGCCCCAGCATTTT; v_call: TRBV19; j_call: TRBJ1-5; d_call: NA; clone_size: NA
cdr3_aa: CASTYGETQYF; cdr3_nt: TGTGCCAGCACTTACGGAGAGACCCAGTACTTC; v_call: TRBV6-1; j_call: TRBJ2-5; d_call: NA; clone_size: NA
cdr3_aa: CSARGGWEQFF; cdr3_nt: TGCAGTGCTAGAGGTGGGTGGGAGCAGTTCTTC; v_call: TRBV20-1; j_call: TRBJ2-1; d_call: NA; clone_size: NA
cdr3_aa: CSVEGVGADTGELFF; cdr3_nt: TGCAGCGTCGAGGGGGTCGGGGCCGACACCGGGGAGCTGTTTTTT; v_call: TRBV29-1; j_call: TRBJ2-2; d_call: NA; clone_size: NA
cdr3_aa: CASSPGQGLRF; cdr3_nt: TGCGCCAGCAGCCCTGGACAGGGGCTGAGGTTT; v_call: TRBV5-1; j_call: TRBJ1-3; d_call: TRBD1; clone_size: few
cdr3_aa: CASSLDGPYSNYGYTF; cdr3_nt: TGCGCCAGCAGCTTGGATGGTCCCTATTCTAACTATGGCTACACCTTC; v_call: TRBV5-1; j_call: TRBJ1-2; d_call: NA; clone_size: NA
cdr3_aa: CASRATGLSGELFF; cdr3_nt: TGCGCCAGCAGAGCGACAGGGCTGTCCGGGGAGCTGTTTTTT; v_call: TRBV23-1; j_call: TRBJ2-2; d_call: TRBD1; clone_size: NA
cdr3_aa: CASSLSGTENIQYF; cdr3_nt: TGCGCCAGCAGCTTATCCGGGACAGAAAACATTCAGTACTTC; v_call: TRBV5-1; j_call: TRBJ2-4; d_call: TRBD1; clone_size: NA
cdr3_aa: CASSSLQGMRYNEQFF; cdr3_nt: TGTGCCAGCAGTTCTCTACAGGGCATGAGGTACAATGAGCAGTTCTTC; v_call: TRBV28; j_call: TRBJ2-1; d_call: NA; clone_size: NA
cdr3_aa: CASSFYPGQGNYGYTF; cdr3_nt: TGCGCCAGCAGCTTCTACCCGGGACAGGGGAACTATGGCTACACCTTC; v_call: TRBV5-1; j_call: TRBJ1-2; d_call: TRBD1; clone_size: NA
cdr3_aa: CASSLEGYGYTF; cdr3_nt: TGTGCCAGCAGCTTGGAGGGGTATGGCTACACCTTC; v_call: TRBV5-4; j_call: TRBJ1-2; d_call: NA; clone_size: NA
cdr3_aa: CASSQPLAAVRDEQFF; cdr3_nt: TGTGCCAGCAGTCAACCTCTAGCGGCAGTGAGGGATGAGCAGTTCTTC; v_call: TRBV27; j_call: TRBJ2-1; d_call: TRBD2; clone_size: NA
cdr3_aa: CASSYSFTGTYEQYF; cdr3_nt: TGTGCCAGCAGTTACTCGTTCACAGGAACCTACGAGCAGTACTTC; v_call: TRBV6-5; j_call: TRBJ2-7; d_call: NA; clone_size: NA
cdr3_aa: CASSGRNTGELFF; cdr3_nt: TGTGCCAGCAGTGGCAGGAACACCGGGGAGCTGTTTTTT; v_call: TRBV6-1; j_call: TRBJ2-2; d_call: NA; clone_size: NA
cdr3_aa: CASSVGGGGYGYTF; cdr3_nt: TGTGCCAGCAGTGTTGGGGGCGGGGGCTATGGCTACACCTTC; v_call: TRBV6-1; j_call: TRBJ1-2; d_call: NA; clone_size: NA